What follows are 18 T cell receptor beta chains derived from one specimen sequenced in a study of T cells after somatic rescue of genetic block. The table came from immunoSEQ multiplex PCR; TCRdb's copy has only in-frame clones and leaves some out. Here the sample spans over 55,000 clones, roughly 94% being singletons. Material: peripheral blood mononuclear cells (PBMCs). The receptor source for this set is a middle-aged man.

This clone was seen a handful of times. The chain recombines TRBV5-1 with TRBJ2-7, with D perhaps being TRBD1 or TRBD2 (6 bases each). Germline V gives CDR1 SGHRS, CDR2 YFSETQ. V lost 4 bases to trimming and J lost 3 bases, with 14 bases between them. This CDR3 contains 14 residues. The CDR3 bases are TGCGCCAGCAGCGGGGGCGCGGGAAACTACGAGCAGTACTTC. Protein sequence: CASSGGAGNYEQYF.

This clone occurred once. The J gene is TRBJ2-2, the V gene TRBV2, with 7 bases matching TRBD1. Germline CDR1 is SNHLY and CDR2 is FYNNEI. CDR3 length: 13 amino acids. V lost 7 bases, J lost 7 bases, and 6 bases stayed unmatched. CDR3 in amino acids: CASTWTGGGELFF. In DNA form, the CDR3 reads TGTGCCAGCACGTGGACAGGCGGCGGGGAGCTGTTTTTT.

The rearrangement joins TRBV4-1 to TRBJ2-7; 8 nucleotides agree with TRBD1. The CDR3 is 15 amino acids. V was pared by 0 bases and J by 2 bases, with 3 bases of the junction left unmatched. The V gene's germline CDR1 is MGHRA and CDR2 YSYEKL. The CDR3 DNA reads as TGCGCCAGCAGCCAAGAAGGCAGGGGGCCCTACGAGCAGTACTTC. This codes for CASSQEGRGPYEQYF.

Only one count was recorded for this clone. The chain has TRBV6-1 and TRBJ2-1; 14 bases map to TRBD2. CDR1 is MNHNS, CDR2 SASEGT, per germline. The CDR3 consists of 15 residues. V lost 2 bases, J lost 9 bases, and 3 bases stayed unmatched. The chain's CDR3 is CASSEPGLAGVEQFF. The CDR3 DNA is TGTGCCAGCAGTGAACCGGGACTAGCGGGAGTTGAGCAGTTCTTC.

The chain couples TRBV28 to TRBJ1-3; TRBD1 aligns across 8 bases. Germline V CDR1 and CDR2: MDHEN, SYDVKM. The CDR3 runs to 16 residues. V lost 4 bases and J lost 0; bases outside the gene matches: 5. The CDR3 DNA follows: TGTGCCAGCAGTTCCCCAGGGGGCCACTCTGGAAACACCATATATTTT. Protein product: CASSSPGGHSGNTIYF.

The J gene is TRBJ2-7, the V gene TRBV28, with 9 bases fitting TRBD2. The CDR3 runs 14 residues. Trimming took 6 bases from V and 7 from J; bases not matched to a gene: 10. Looked up from germline, CDR1 is MDHEN and CDR2 is SYDVKM. CDR3 sequence reads: CASRLSGRQGEQYF. CDR3 nucleotide sequence: TGTGCCAGCAGGCTTAGCGGGAGACAAGGGGAGCAGTACTTC.

The gene calls are TRBV2 and TRBJ1-2; TRBD1 might be the D (6 bases). The CDR3 runs to 15 residues. V lost 4 bases and J 7 bases, leaving 19 bases between the germline ends. The germline CDR1 and CDR2 sequences are SNHLY and FYNNEI. CDR3 bases: TGTGCCAGCAGTGGGAACAGGGCGGGAATCTCTGGCTACACCTTC. It encodes CASSGNRAGISGYTF.

The rearrangement uses TRBV7-9 and TRBJ2-7; tentatively, D is TRBD1 (6 bases). This CDR3 spans 13 amino acids. V gave up 6 bases and J gave up 5 bases, with 14 bases separating them. Germline V gene lookup returns CDR1 SEHNR and CDR2 FQNEAQ (reference sequence). The CDR3 protein is CASSWQGPHEQYF. The DNA of the CDR3 is TGTGCCAGCAGTTGGCAGGGGCCCCACGAGCAGTACTTC.

In DNA, the CDR3 is TGTGCCTGGAGTACTGGTTCCTACGAGCAGTACTTC. Translated: CAWSTGSYEQYF. The chain uses TRBV30 and TRBJ2-7; D ambiguous. This CDR3 has 12 residues. Germline loops: CDR1 GTSNPN, CDR2 SVGIG (reference sequence). Deletions cut 2 bases from V and 1 base from J, with 6 bases between. Supplemented by reference TRBV30 and TRBJ2-7, the full variable domain reads SQTIHQWPATLVQPVGSPLSLECTVEGTSNPNLYWYRQAAGRGLQLLFYSVGIGQISSEVPQNLSASRPQDRQFILSSKKLLLSDSGFYLCAWSTGSYEQYFGPGTRLTVT.

The V call is TRBV30, the J call TRBJ2-3; 8 nucleotides align to TRBD2. With 4 bases clipped from V and 4 bases from J, the junction kept 10 bases outside the gene matches. Germline loops: CDR1 GTSNPN, CDR2 SVGIG (reference sequence). The CDR3 consists of 15 residues. The CDR3 sequence: CAWTRVGSGADTQYF. CDR3 DNA: TGTGCCTGGACCCGGGTCGGTAGCGGGGCAGATACGCAGTATTTT.

This clone was counted between two and nine times. This rearrangement joins TRBV14 to TRBJ1-5; unclear D gene. Germline V gene data show CDR1 as SGHDN and CDR2 as FVKESK. V was trimmed by 0 bases and J by 6 bases, leaving 6 bases between them. The CDR3 has 13 amino acids. The CDR3 coding sequence is TGTGCCAGCAGCCAAGATCAACGTCAGCCCCAGCATTTT. Translated: CASSQDQRQPQHF.

J is TRBJ2-4 and V is TRBV30; a possible D gene is TRBD1 (5 bases). Germline lookup yields CDR1 GTSNPN and CDR2 SVGIG (reference sequence). V dropped 2 bases and J dropped 3 bases, with 20 bases sitting between them. The CDR3 is made up of 17 amino acids. The CDR3 spells CAWSSPATASVKNIQYF. As DNA, the CDR3 is TGTGCCTGGAGTTCCCCCGCGACAGCCTCAGTCAAAAACATTCAGTACTTC.

This clone was detected once. This chain uses TRBV4-1 with TRBJ2-3; D is unclear. This CDR3 is built from 13 residues. Between the trimmed V and J ends, which lost 3 bases and 6 bases, there was a span of 10 bases. Germline CDR1 is MGHRA and CDR2 is YSYEKL. The CDR3 spells CASSQGSIDTQYF. CDR3 sequence (DNA): TGCGCCAGCAGCCAGGGTAGCATCGATACGCAGTATTTT.

The genes are TRBV30 and TRBJ1-4; unclear D gene. In germline, CDR1 is GTSNPN, CDR2 SVGIG (reference sequence). V lost 8 bases to trimming and J lost 0 bases, with 10 bases between them. The CDR3 is 13 amino acids. CDR3 protein: CARKGATNEKLFF. Written as DNA, the CDR3 is TGTGCCCGAAAGGGAGCAACTAATGAAAAACTGTTTTTT.

This chain uses TRBV4-2 with TRBJ2-3; 11 nucleotides align to TRBD2. The germline V gene has CDR1 LGHNA and CDR2 YNFKEQ. J was trimmed by 0 bases and V by 4 bases; bases with no gene match: 0. The CDR3 loop spans 15 amino acids. The CDR3 sequence: CASSRTSGSTDTQYF. DNA for the CDR3: TGTGCCAGCAGCCGGACTAGCGGGAGCACAGATACGCAGTATTTT.

The chain joins TRBV11-3 to TRBJ2-2; D is unclear. Germline values: CDR1 SGHNT, CDR2 YENEEA. V was trimmed by 8 bases and J by 7 bases, leaving 11 bases between them. This CDR3 is built from 12 residues. CDR3 sequence: CASDGPVGELFF. CDR3 nucleotide sequence: TGTGCCAGCGACGGGCCGGTCGGGGAGCTGTTTTTT.

Only one count was recorded for this clone. V gene TRBV11-2 combines with J gene TRBJ2-1, with 9 positions matching TRBD2. V dropped 5 bases and J dropped 0; count of bases not matched to a gene: 5. This CDR3 has 16 residues. CDR1 and CDR2 (germline): SGHAT, FQNNGV. CDR3 coding DNA: TGTGCCAGCAGCCTTAGCGGGGGAAGCTCCTACAATGAGCAGTTCTTC. Protein: CASSLSGGSSYNEQFF.

J is TRBJ2-3 and V is TRBV15; D possibly matches TRBD1 or TRBD2 (5 bases each). The CDR3 runs 15 residues. Germline values: CDR1 LNHNV, CDR2 YYDKDF (reference sequence). V lost 3 bases, J lost 2 bases, and 12 bases lay in between. CDR3 coding DNA: TGTGCCACCAGCAGCAGGGACCCCTCCACAGATACGCAGTATTTT. This translates into CATSSRDPSTDTQYF.